This T cell receptor beta chain emerged from a study of blood T cell repertoires in COVID-19. At the level of the study: The United States, Italy and Spain were the sources of the acute and convalescent COVID-19 samples.

With V trimmed by 0 bases and J by 1 base, 2 bases remained unmatched. The CDR3 runs to 15 residues. The germline V gene encodes CDR1 MGHRA and CDR2 YSYEKL. The data were produced by immunoSEQ multiplex PCR, yet TCRdb's version contains in-frame clones alone and is incomplete. The sample has hundreds of thousands of clones, approximately 86% seen once. V is TRBV4-1 and J is TRBJ2-5; the match to TRBD1 covers 7 bases. Sequencing used peripheral blood. The TCR originated in a woman in her 70s with COVID-19, enrolled during active disease. The DNA of the CDR3 is TGCGCCAGCAGCCAAGACCGGGACAGCCAAGAGACCCAGTACTTC. Translating gives CASSQDRDSQETQYF.